The 10 T cell receptor beta chains below all came from one sample that was sequenced in a study of cytomegalovirus exposure and HLA in healthy donors. The PCR ran on 60 Vbeta and 13 Jbeta primers. TCRdb keeps only in-frame clones here, not all; method: immunoSEQ multiplex PCR. In the table there are tens of thousands of clones, approximately 57% of which are singletons. Sequencing was done on a sample of PBMCs. These receptors came from a woman younger than 45 in good health and CMV-seronegative.

The chain couples TRBV9 to TRBJ2-7; 8 bases agree with TRBD2. The CDR3 has 14 amino acids. V lost 5 bases to trimming and J lost 3 bases; unmatched junction nucleotides: 7. The germline V gene has CDR1 SGDLS and CDR2 YYNGEE. The CDR3 loop reads CASRQAGAIYEQYF. The CDR3 nucleotides read TGTGCCAGCAGGCAAGCGGGGGCGATCTACGAGCAGTACTTC.

The chain links TRBV5-1 to TRBJ2-1; a possible D gene is TRBD2 (6 bases). The V gene lost 3 bases and the J gene lost 3 bases, with 22 bases spanning the gap. The CDR3 totals 18 residues. CDR1 and CDR2 (germline): SGHRS, YFSETQ. CDR3 DNA: TGCGCCAGCAGCTCACCTCCTTATCGGGGGACCCTCTACAATGAGCAGTTCTTC. Protein: CASSSPPYRGTLYNEQFF.

The chain uses TRBV7-6 and TRBJ2-7; 9 nucleotides match TRBD2. CDR3 length equals 15 residues. The trim removed 5 bases at V and 2 bases at J, leaving 7 bases unmatched. Germline CDR1 and CDR2: SGHVS and FNYEAQ. Here the CDR3 DNA reads TGTGCCAGCAGCCCCCAGCGGGGGGCTACCTACGAGCAGTACTTC. This codes for CASSPQRGATYEQYF. Using reference TRBV7-6 and TRBJ2-7 for the parts outside the CDR3, the full variable domain is GAGVSQSPRYKVTKRGQDVALRCDPISGHVSLYWYRQALGQGPEFLTYFNYEAQQDKSGLPNDRFSAERPEGSISTLTIQRTEQRDSAMYRCASSPQRGATYEQYFGPGTRLTVT.

The genes are TRBV11-3 and TRBJ2-1; possibly TRBD2 for D (5 bases). The germline gives CDR1 SGHNT, CDR2 YENEEA. This CDR3 contains 14 residues. Trimming took 5 bases from V and 4 from J, leaving 12 bases between them. This CDR3 is CASSRGRGYNEQFF. In nucleotides, the CDR3 is TGTGCCAGCAGCCGTGGACGGGGTTACAATGAGCAGTTCTTC.

J is TRBJ2-3 and V is TRBV6-4, with D possibly being TRBD2 (5 bases). Germline lookup yields CDR1 MRHNA and CDR2 SNTAGT. CDR3 length equals 15 residues. With 5 bases removed from V and 1 base from J, the gap between germline ends came to 13 bases. CDR3 residues: CASSIAGSGTDTQYF. The CDR3 coding sequence is TGTGCCAGCAGTATCGCCGGTAGCGGCACAGATACGCAGTATTTT.

V and J are TRBV5-4 and TRBJ2-5; D is possibly TRBD2 (6 bases). The CDR3 is made up of 14 amino acids. Trimming pared 4 bases from V and 5 bases from J, leaving 15 bases between. Germline lookup yields CDR1 SGHNT and CDR2 YYREEE (reference sequence). DNA for the CDR3: TGTGCCAGCAGCACGGGACTCCTCACGGAGACCCAGTACTTC. Its protein product is CASSTGLLTETQYF.

There are a few counts of this clone. The chain has TRBV6-1 and TRBJ2-1; D may be TRBD2 (6 bases). V lost 4 bases and J lost 14, with 12 bases in between. Germline V gene lookup returns CDR1 MNHNS and CDR2 SASEGT. This CDR3 comprises 11 residues. The CDR3 sequence: CASSATGSKFF. CDR3 coding DNA: TGTGCCAGCAGTGCCACCGGGAGCAAGTTCTTC.

V is TRBV28 and J is TRBJ2-7; 7 bases fit TRBD2. Germline V CDR1 and CDR2: MDHEN, SYDVKM. Trimming took 3 bases from V and 4 from J; bases not matched to a gene: 3. The CDR3 totals 13 residues. The CDR3 region is CASSLGREYEQYF. The CDR3 nucleotides read TGTGCCAGCAGTTTGGGGCGGGAGTACGAGCAGTACTTC.

This clone has only a few counts. The V and J genes are TRBV4-2 and TRBJ2-5; D not resolved. Germline V gives CDR1 LGHNA, CDR2 YNFKEQ. This CDR3 has 14 residues. Trimming shortened V by 1 base and J by 2 bases, and 8 bases separated the two germline ends. Written as DNA, the CDR3 is TGTGCCAGCAGCCAAGGCCGGGTGCAAGAGACCCAGTACTTC. Protein sequence: CASSQGRVQETQYF.

This clone turned up a few times. This rearrangement joins TRBV10-2 to TRBJ1-5; TRBD1 might be the D (5 bases). CDR3 size: 14 residues. The V and J ends lost 5 bases and 5 bases respectively, with 13 bases between them. CDR1 is WSHSY and CDR2 is SAAADI in the germline V gene. CDR3 in amino acids: CASSSGTSYQPQHF. Written as DNA, the CDR3 is TGCGCCAGCAGTTCCGGGACTTCCTATCAGCCCCAGCATTTT.